A selection of T cell receptor beta chains follows, all from one sample in a study of T cell clones after liver transplantation. Measured with immunoSEQ multiplex PCR; TCRdb has only the in-frame clones, and not every one. The sample holds some 110,000 clones, 75% to 85% seen once. The material sequenced was CD4+ T cells from blood, taken before liver transplant. These receptors originate from a human donor who received a liver transplant. The CDR3 runs from the conserved cysteine through the conserved F or W. A D gene is named only where the DNA matches it firmly. Clone size appears in some rows only: once, few, many, or a class for an expanded clone.

V gene	clone size	D gene	J gene	CDR3 DNA	CDR3 protein
TRBV6-6	.	.	TRBJ2-2	TGTGCCAGCACCGAGGTGCTCTCGCTGGGGGAGCTGTTTTTT	CASTEVLSLGELFF
TRBV25-1	.	.	TRBJ1-1	TGTGCCAGCAGTGCCGTGGGGGAGTCGGGCATGGGAGCTTTCTTT	CASSAVGESGMGAFF
TRBV27	.	.	TRBJ2-1	TGTGCCAGCAGTTCCGGGTATGAGCAGTTCTTC	CASSSGYEQFF
TRBV4-1	.	.	TRBJ1-1	TGCGCCAGCAGCCAAGATGGGGCGAGAAACACTGAAGCTTTCTTT	CASSQDGARNTEAFF
TRBV15	.	.	TRBJ2-3	TGTGCCACCAGCAGAGTGGTGGTAGATACGCAGTATTTT	CATSRVVVDTQYF
TRBV9	.	TRBD1	TRBJ1-3	TGTGCCAGCAGCGTAGGGGGACAGGGAAACACCATATATTTT	CASSVGGQGNTIYF
TRBV30	.	.	TRBJ1-5	TGTGCCTGGAGTCCCATCGGCCAGGGGATATATCAGCCCCAGCATTTT	CAWSPIGQGIYQPQHF
TRBV6-1	.	TRBD2	TRBJ2-7	TGTGCCAGCCGGGGGGTTTCCCACGAGCAGTACTTC	CASRGVSHEQYF
TRBV6-6	.	TRBD1	TRBJ1-1	TGTGCCGCCGGGACAGAGTTGCTCATGAACACTGAAGCTTTCTTT	CAAGTELLMNTEAFF
TRBV5-1	.	TRBD1	TRBJ2-7	TGCGCCAGCAGCTTAGGACAGGGGGTCGGCGAGCAGTACTTC	CASSLGQGVGEQYF
TRBV4-1	.	.	TRBJ1-5	TGCGCCAGCAGCCAAGGGGTCAATCAGCCCCAGCATTTT	CASSQGVNQPQHF
TRBV6-5	.	.	TRBJ1-3	TGTGCCAGCAGTTACTCAGGCGGAAGCTCTGGAAACACCATATATTTT	CASSYSGGSSGNTIYF
TRBV4-2	.	TRBD2	TRBJ2-2	TGTGCCAGCAGCCGGATTACTAGCGGAACCGGGGAGCTGTTTTTT	CASSRITSGTGELFF
TRBV4-2	.	.	TRBJ1-1	TGTGCCAGCAGCCAAGAATGGGGGGCGAACACTGAAGCTTTCTTT	CASSQEWGANTEAFF
TRBV28	.	.	TRBJ2-7	TGTGCCAGCAGTTCCCAAGGCGCATCCCACGAGCAGTACTTC	CASSSQGASHEQYF
TRBV5-4	few	.	TRBJ2-2	TGTGCCAGCAGCCCAATGGGGGTCGGGGAGCTGTTTTTT	CASSPMGVGELFF
TRBV10-1	.	.	TRBJ1-1	TGCGCCAGCAGTGAGTCAGGGGCCACTGAAGCTTTCTTT	CASSESGATEAFF
TRBV5-8	.	TRBD1	TRBJ1-4	TGTGCCAGCAGCTTGGAAAGGGACAGGGCAAAACTGTTTTTT	CASSLERDRAKLFF
TRBV2	.	.	TRBJ1-5	TGTGCCAGCAGGTCACAGGGATATAGCAATCAGCCCCAGCATTTT	CASRSQGYSNQPQHF
TRBV27	.	.	TRBJ2-1	TGTGCCACCAAGGAGCGGACCGGTTACAATGAGCAGTTCTTC	CATKERTGYNEQFF
TRBV7-9	few	TRBD1	TRBJ1-5	TGTGCCAGCAACAGGGGCCCGGATCAGCCCCAGCATTTT	CASNRGPDQPQHF
TRBV29-1	.	TRBD1	TRBJ1-2	TGCAGCACAGGGACAGGCTATGGCTACACCTTC	CSTGTGYGYTF
TRBV7-2	.	.	TRBJ2-3	TGTGCCAGCAGCCTGGTGGCAGATACGCAGTATTTT	CASSLVADTQYF
TRBV4-1	.	.	TRBJ1-2	TGCGCCAGCAGCCAAACAGTTACTAACTATGGCTACACCTTC	CASSQTVTNYGYTF
TRBV18	.	TRBD1	TRBJ2-7	TGTGCCAGTGGACAGGGTGGAGTATACGAGCAGTACTTC	CASGQGGVYEQYF
TRBV19	.	TRBD1	TRBJ1-4	TGTGCCAGTAGTCCGACAGGGCGGAACGAAAAACTGTTTTTT	CASSPTGRNEKLFF
TRBV18	.	.	TRBJ1-4	TGTGCCAGCTCACCACCGTCAAGGGGGGATGAAAAACTGTTTTTT	CASSPPSRGDEKLFF
TRBV13	.	.	TRBJ2-7	TGTGCCAGCAGCTTAAGTTCCCCCGTGGCAGCGGAAAGATCCTACGAGCAGTACTTC	CASSLSSPVAAERSYEQYF
TRBV5-5	.	TRBD1	TRBJ2-7	TGTGCCAGCAGCACCCCGGGACAGGGGACCTACGAGCAGTACTTC	CASSTPGQGTYEQYF
TRBV27	.	TRBD2	TRBJ2-3	TGTGCCAGCTCTAGCGGGGGCACGAGCACAGATACGCAGTATTTT	CASSSGGTSTDTQYF
TRBV7-3	.	TRBD2	TRBJ2-2	TGTGCCAGCAAAGCGAATTCAGCGGGAGGCCTGAACACCGGGGAGCTGTTTTTT	CASKANSAGGLNTGELFF
TRBV27	.	.	TRBJ2-6	TGTGCCAGCAGTTCCCTGAGCTCTGGGGCCAACGTCCTGACTTTC	CASSSLSSGANVLTF
TRBV28	.	.	TRBJ1-4	TGTGCCAGCAGTTCCGGACCGGATCGGGAAAAACTGTTTTTT	CASSSGPDREKLFF
TRBV5-1	.	.	TRBJ1-1	TGCGCCAGCAGTTTACAAGACAGAGTTGAAGCTTTCTTT	CASSLQDRVEAFF
TRBV4-3	.	.	TRBJ1-1	TGCGCCAGCAGCCAAGGGACAGTGAACACTGAAGCTTTCTTT	CASSQGTVNTEAFF
TRBV7-3	.	.	TRBJ2-3	TGTGCCAGCAGCTTAGGTCTTCAGGATACGCAGTATTTT	CASSLGLQDTQYF
TRBV27	.	TRBD2	TRBJ2-2	TGTGCCAGCACACGACTAGCGGCACGCACCGGGGAGCTGTTTTTT	CASTRLAARTGELFF
TRBV6-5	.	.	TRBJ1-1	TGTGCCAGCAGTTACTCCCTCAGGGTCTCTGAAGCTTTCTTT	CASSYSLRVSEAFF
TRBV14	.	.	TRBJ2-3	TGTGCCAGCAGCCAGAGGGGGGGAACCACAGATACGCAGTATTTT	CASSQRGGTTDTQYF
TRBV7-2	.	.	TRBJ1-1	TGTGCCAGCAGCTTAAGGATCACAGCGAACACTGAAGCTTTCTTT	CASSLRITANTEAFF
TRBV5-1	.	.	TRBJ2-3	TGCGCCAGCAGCTTGGTTGGGGCAGATACGCAGTATTTT	CASSLVGADTQYF
TRBV18	.	TRBD1	TRBJ1-1	TGTGCCAGCTCACTCCGGGACAGTAACACTGAAGCTTTCTTT	CASSLRDSNTEAFF
TRBV7-2	.	.	TRBJ2-7	TGTGCCAGCAGCTTATACAACGACCACGCCGAGCAGTACTTC	CASSLYNDHAEQYF
TRBV5-1	.	.	TRBJ1-3	TGCGCCAGCAGCTTGGACACAGTCTCTGGAAACACCATATATTTT	CASSLDTVSGNTIYF
TRBV7-3	few	.	TRBJ1-6	TGTGCCAGCAGCTTGCAGGTTAATTCACCCCTCCACTTT	CASSLQVNSPLHF